This T cell receptor (beta chain) was retrieved from a study of cytomegalovirus exposure and HLA in healthy donors. General study points: In a later analysis, several top co-occurrence clusters appeared linked to parvovirus B19, influenza, CMV and Epstein-Barr virus. The study labeled under 200 TCR beta chains cytomegalovirus-associated. Judged likely to be a sequencing artifact was a cluster of highly shared sequence variants.

The CDR3 contains 14 residues. Deletions cut 3 bases from V and 1 base from J, with 9 bases between. CDR1 SNHLY and CDR2 FYNNEI come from the germline V gene. Worth noting for this clone: Its specificity is unknown.

PCR primers comprised 60 Vbeta and 13 Jbeta primers. Sequenced by immunoSEQ multiplex PCR; TCRdb stores in-frame clones only, minus some. This repertoire shows 150,000 or so clones, about 82% found once; its top ten account for 1%. The sequencing sample was made of PBMCs. The origin of this receptor is a woman between 45 and 65 years old in good health and CMV-seropositive. The J gene is TRBJ2-5, the V gene TRBV2; a weak D match, TRBD2 (6 bases). This chain's CDR3 is CASSDSRGQETQYF. DNA for the CDR3: TGTGCCAGCAGTGACTCGCGGGGCCAAGAGACCCAGTACTTC.